The entry that follows covers one T cell receptor beta chain sequence. Antigen: not known. The CDR3 contains 15 residues. Trimming left V 3 bases short and J 0 bases short, with 11 bases between. Among the exclusions were patients with other autoimmune diseases, uncontrolled infections, pregnancy or lactation. Scientists amplified the TCR beta CDR3 regions from RNA transcripts. The first round was an RT-PCR with HTBI primers, and the second round was a multiplex PCR. TCRdb reanalysed the multiplex PCR reads using MiXCR and keeps one entry per CDR3 protein. Of approximately 500,000 distinct CDR3 sequences listed, around 14% are singletons. This entry belongs to a study of Graves' ophthalmopathy and Graves' hyperthyroidism. Whole-study findings and limits: In separating ophthalmopathy from stable hyperthyroidism, a 13-signature model achieved 87.88% sensitivity and around 80% specificity. Its predictions of ophthalmopathy progression gave the model over 65% sensitivity and 72.22% specificity. Among expanded thyroid clonotypes above 0.001 frequency, most also occurred in blood.

This chain uses TRBV12-3 or TRBV12-4 with TRBJ2-5; unclear D gene. This sequence originates from a woman aged 25 to 45 with Graves' ophthalmopathy. The specimen sequenced was blood. In DNA form, the CDR3 reads TGTGCCAGCAGTTTTGATTCGATGTACCAAGAGACCCAGTACTTC. Translated, it gives CASSFDSMYQETQYF.